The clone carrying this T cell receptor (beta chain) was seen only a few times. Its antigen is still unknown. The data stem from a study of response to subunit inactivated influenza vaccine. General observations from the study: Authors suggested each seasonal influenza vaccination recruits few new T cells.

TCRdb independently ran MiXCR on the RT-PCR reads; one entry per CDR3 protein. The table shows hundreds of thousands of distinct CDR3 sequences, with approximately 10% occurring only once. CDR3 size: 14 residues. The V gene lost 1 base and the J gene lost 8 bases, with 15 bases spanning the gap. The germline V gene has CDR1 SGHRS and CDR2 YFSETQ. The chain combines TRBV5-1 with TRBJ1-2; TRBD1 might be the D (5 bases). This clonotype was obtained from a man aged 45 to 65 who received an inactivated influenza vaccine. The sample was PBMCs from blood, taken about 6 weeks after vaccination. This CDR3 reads CASSLTSVEGGYTF. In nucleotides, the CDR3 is TGCGCCAGCAGCTTGACCTCCGTTGAGGGGGGCTACACCTTC.